This T cell receptor (beta chain) emerged from a study of cytomegalovirus exposure and HLA in healthy donors (dated by TCRdb to between 2016 and 2019). At the level of the whole study: An earlier analysis of about 530 of the donors reported approximately 260 Gb of sequence data and about 120 million unique TCR beta sequences obtained from around 190 million T cells. Across some 400 genotyped donors of the cohort, an average of about 240,000 unique TCR beta nucleotide sequences per donor were sequenced, and 15% to 20% of those sequences were non-productive. Every repertoire in the discovery cohort had been generated on one and the same sequencing platform. In an earlier analysis of a few hundred of the donors, high-throughput TCR beta sequencing was used to judge whether each TCR beta V gene segment behaved as functional or pseudogenic. The study combined high-throughput TCR immunosequencing, statistical association of individual TCRs with disease status, and machine learning to predict cytomegalovirus infection status. The T cell repertoires of several hundred subjects were profiled by immunosequencing and related to cytomegalovirus serostatus. A separate validation cohort of more than 100 different subjects was used in addition to the 666-subject first cohort. Around 300 gigabases of sequencing data and 70 million to 85 million unique TCR sequences were included in an early release covering under 650 HLA-typed donors. Donor age, sex, ethnicity and CMV serostatus were compiled together with the repertoire data. Of the roughly 430 genotyped donors, around 81% fell in the genetic ancestry cluster associated with self-reported Caucasian donors. In a later analysis, previously published TCR beta repertoires from 550 to 750 donors were re-analyzed and high-resolution HLA genotyping was added so that TCR occurrence patterns could be studied. HLA typing included class I and class II loci at four-digit resolution. Typing coverage varied by locus: roughly 620-630 donors for A, B, C, DRB1 and DQB1; more than 500 for DQA1; approximately 610 for DPA1; under 490 for DPB1. Because of strong linkage in the cohort, a few DR-DQ haplotypes were treated as single units for association and clustering. Rather than drawing on any new phenotypic data, the later analysis identified candidate immune exposures from TCR beta sequences and the way those sequences occurred across donors. A later genetic analysis used genome-wide SNP genotypes for about 55% of the 666 donors, treating that subset as a discovery cohort. The study aimed to test whether cataloging public T cell receptors could reveal signatures of past pathogen exposure.

Comment on this clone: What antigen it recognizes has not been identified. No qualities accompany the bases; no much larger clone lies one base away.

In total, fewer than 750 healthy bone marrow donors made up the cohort. All cohort members were sampled while nominally healthy, although unrecorded immune exposures were likely present. The donor tested CMV seropositive and was one of the 289 seropositive cohort members. A peripheral blood sample was provided by each donor, and peripheral blood mononuclear cells were used for TCR beta sequencing. The Qiagen DNeasy Blood Extraction Kit was used to extract genomic DNA from the blood cell samples. To prepare the library, the immunoSEQ multiplex PCR assay was applied. For the multiplex PCR, a mixture combining 60 forward primers for TCR Vbeta segments and 13 reverse primers for TCR Jbeta segments was used. The CDR3 region of rearranged TCR beta genes was amplified from genomic DNA with a multiplex PCR assay. Amplified TCR beta libraries were sequenced as 87-base-pair reads on the Illumina HiSeq System. In the source study's methods: Across the 700 or so repertoires, a later analysis counted about 81 million unique TCR beta chains, roughly 11 million of which were shared by at least two donors. Raw reads were error-corrected and collapsed into unique sequences with a nearest-neighbor algorithm that merged closely related sequences to remove PCR and sequencing errors. Alignment of CDR3 sequences to IMGT reference sequences was used to assign V, D and J gene segments. Each retained sequence needed at least a six-nucleotide match to both a V gene segment and a J gene segment. A rearrangement counted as productive if the CDR3 had no stop codons and remained in frame with V and J, and every other rearrangement counted as non-productive. Following IMGT convention, CDR3 was defined as the stretch from the second conserved V-encoded cysteine to the conserved J-encoded phenylalanine. The earlier analysis of 500 to 600 of the donors excluded sequences that lacked an unambiguous match to a single V gene segment. An earlier analysis of 587 of the donors classified V segments as functional when productive rearrangements were above 56.7% and as segregating when the standard deviation between donors was above 5%. A statistical classification framework was built to diagnose cytomegalovirus status from the catalog of TCR beta chain sequences. V and J gene assignment, in a later analysis, came from comparing TCR nucleotide sequences with IMGT/GENE-DB human TR gene sequences. In a later analysis, CDR3 sequences and most-parsimonious VDJ recombination scenarios were assigned using the TCRdist pipeline. A later analysis defined each TCR beta chain by its CDR3 amino acid sequence plus V-gene family, and excluded reads lacking a unique V-gene family. A later analysis removed roughly 590 highly shared, low-generation-probability nucleotide sequences to deal with suspected cross-contamination and a sequencing artifact. For each public chain, a later analysis derived a clonal expansion index from normalized ranks of inferred template counts within each repertoire. In a later analysis, generation probabilities were computed with a VDJ recombination model fitted to out-of-frame rearrangements, and the resulting probabilities were checked against IGoR. Hypergeometric tests were used in a later analysis to score TCR-TCR, TCR-HLA and TCR-CMV co-occurrence, with a repertoire-size bias correction applied to the TCR pairs. A later analysis estimated false discovery rates by permuting HLA or CMV assignments 20 times. In a later analysis, co-occurring TCRs were grouped using DBSCAN, with TCRdist sequence similarity added in when clustering inside HLA-allele-positive subsets. Repertoires with fewer than 30,000 or more than 120,000 public chains were left out of co-occurrence clustering, as were roughly five repertoires with anomalous nucleotide sharing. TCRdb carries this immuneACCESS record with in-frame sequences only. Its versions omit some clonotypes, under half of them owing to an unresolved V gene in the studies checked, with the rest unexplained. That table is the source of V, J and clone size, and D and trimming were worked out from the DNA. The sample data list approximately 130,000 clones, and approximately 80% of these were observed just once. Of the sample, around 5.8% is held by the ten largest clones.

Via the germline V gene (reference sequence), CDR1 is MNHEY and CDR2 SMNVEV. Including the terminal cysteine and phenylalanine, the CDR3 comprises 12 residues. Of all the DNA, just the CDR3 is kept, 36 bases in frame from base 1. V and J are truncated by 2 bases and 6 bases respectively, leaving an intervening sequence of 5 bases. What the work shows at the level of the full study, not this receptor alone: In both the original and validation cohorts, the classifier was reported to diagnose cytomegalovirus status with high specificity and sensitivity. Linkage disequilibrium might explain the correlated functional status among segregating V segments, but an unknown experimental factor could not be excluded. The cohort was sequenced for TCR beta chains only, and without alpha or paired-chain data the features that could be detected were limited. A later analysis found that most CMV-associated TCR beta chains appeared HLA-restricted, with HLA associations seemingly driven largely by CMV exposure. The 87-base-pair reads could not distinguish some IMGT-functional V segments, including TRBV6-2 and TRBV6-3, so those segments were excluded. A later analysis associated 15,000 to 20,000 TCR beta sequences with specific HLA alleles at a false discovery rate of 0.05. A later genetic analysis associated a missense DCLRE1C variant with V-gene and J-gene trimming of TCR beta chains, and an independent cohort replicated the association. According to a later genetic analysis, donors in an Asian-associated ancestry cluster had fewer N-insertions in productive TCRs than the roughly 660-donor mean. A later analysis reported that several top co-occurrence clusters appeared linked to parvovirus B19, influenza, CMV and Epstein-Barr virus. Presence/absence analyses assumed roughly uniform sequencing depth across donors, an assumption that may not hold. The study gave a list of some 150 TCR beta chains associated with cytomegalovirus. Because counts were too low, fewer than 20 rarely observed V segments, including chromosome 9 orphons, were excluded from the earlier analysis of around 590 of the donors. CMV serostatus was the only immune exposure information available for the cohort. According to a later analysis, TCR association rates differed among HLA loci, with DRB1 alleles showing the most associated TCRs and HLA-C alleles showing the fewest. A further reported finding was that TCR beta sequences accurately predicted the HLA-A and HLA-B alleles for most subjects in the first cohort. The authors suggested that the approach could potentially be generalized to other disease states and immunological phenotypes. Because HLA typing was unavailable for some donors at each locus, only the typed subset was used in association tests. A cluster of highly shared sequence variants was judged likely to be a technical artifact of the sequencing pipeline. When HLA alleles, especially DR and DQ, strongly co-occurred, TCR associations were difficult to assign to individual alleles. In vitro tests confirmed that a few of the cytomegalovirus-associated TCR beta chains recognize cytomegalovirus antigens. In an earlier analysis of more than 450 of the donors, most TCR beta V segments were observed in productive rearrangements about 87% or about 30% of the time, broadly matching IMGT annotations. In a later analysis, HLA-associated TCR beta chains were found to be more clonally expanded and to have lower generation probabilities than equally common non-associated chains. Most TCR sequences were seen in very few donors, while some public TCRs were found in many individuals.

Sequencing was performed on PBMCs. The V gene is TRBV27 and the J gene is TRBJ2-1; the D gene is not confidently resolved. This clonotype was sampled from a man in his late teens or twenties in good health and CMV-seropositive. In nucleotides, the sequence is TGTGCCAGCAGTTTAGTGGCCAATGAGCAGTTCTTC. It encodes CASSLVANEQFF.